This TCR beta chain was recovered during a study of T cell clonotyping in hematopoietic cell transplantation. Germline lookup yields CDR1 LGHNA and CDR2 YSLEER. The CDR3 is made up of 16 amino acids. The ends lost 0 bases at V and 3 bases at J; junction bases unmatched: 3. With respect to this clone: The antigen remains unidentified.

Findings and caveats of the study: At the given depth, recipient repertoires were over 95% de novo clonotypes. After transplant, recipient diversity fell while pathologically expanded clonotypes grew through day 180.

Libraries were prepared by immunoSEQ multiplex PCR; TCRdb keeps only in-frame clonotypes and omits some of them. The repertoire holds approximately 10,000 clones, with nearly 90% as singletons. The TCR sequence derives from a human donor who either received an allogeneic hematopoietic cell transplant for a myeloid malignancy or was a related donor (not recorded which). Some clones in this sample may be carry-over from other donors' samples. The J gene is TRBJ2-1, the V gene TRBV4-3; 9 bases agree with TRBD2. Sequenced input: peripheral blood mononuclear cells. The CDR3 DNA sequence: TGCGCCAGCAGCCAAGACGCGGGGGGGCGCTACAATGAGCAGTTCTTC. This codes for CASSQDAGGRYNEQFF.